The subject of this entry is one T cell receptor (beta chain). Its antigen is not known. This sample was included in a study of cytomegalovirus exposure and HLA in healthy donors. Overall study context: Counted in an early data release were about 85 million unique TCRs from HLA-typed donors.

The donors gave bone marrow, and they were healthy. Though probably carrying unrecorded immune exposures, donors were nominally healthy at sampling. The V and J ends lost 4 bases and 7 bases respectively, with 8 bases between them. Germline V gives CDR1 SGHTA, CDR2 FQGNSA. CDR3 length: 12 residues. Study outcomes and limitations: 150 to 200 TCR beta chains were listed as cytomegalovirus-associated.

PCR used 60 Vbeta primers and 13 Jbeta primers. This table comes from immunoSEQ multiplex PCR, and its TCRdb copy is limited to in-frame clones, with some not included. The sample includes around 84,000 clones, 70% to 80% seen only once; the top ten take about 3.5%. J is TRBJ2-1 and V is TRBV7-2, with a tentative D call TRBD1 (6 bases). Sequenced sample: PBMCs. The receptor comes from a man in his forties or fifties in good health and CMV-seronegative. The CDR3 sequence is CASSSQGNEQFF. As DNA, the CDR3 is TGTGCCAGCAGCTCTCAGGGGAATGAGCAGTTCTTC.